This T cell receptor (beta chain) was recovered during a study of ipilimumab plus nivolumab after autologous stem cell transplantation. Overall study: Myeloma patients were high-risk transplant-naive or relapsed within 3 years of first autologous transplant.

Ipilimumab, 1 mg/kg, started 14 to 28 days after autologous transplant. Here immunoSEQ multiplex PCR was the method, and the copy in TCRdb shows in-frame clones only, minus some. Altogether 6,300 or so clones are present, 75% to 90% being singletons, with the ten largest covering roughly 5%. The germline V gene encodes CDR1 GTSNPN and CDR2 SVGIG (reference sequence). With 1 base clipped from V and 2 bases from J, the junction kept 7 bases outside the gene matches. The CDR3 spans 16 residues. This receptor was taken from a female donor with multiple myeloma. This sequence joins TRBV30 and TRBJ2-3; 9 nucleotides match TRBD2. Material: PBMCs, obtained in a trial of ipilimumab plus nivolumab as post-transplant consolidation. CDR3 loop: CAWSGGSSGTTDTQYF. The CDR3 nucleotides read TGTGCCTGGAGTGGGGGTTCTAGCGGGACCACAGATACGCAGTATTTT.